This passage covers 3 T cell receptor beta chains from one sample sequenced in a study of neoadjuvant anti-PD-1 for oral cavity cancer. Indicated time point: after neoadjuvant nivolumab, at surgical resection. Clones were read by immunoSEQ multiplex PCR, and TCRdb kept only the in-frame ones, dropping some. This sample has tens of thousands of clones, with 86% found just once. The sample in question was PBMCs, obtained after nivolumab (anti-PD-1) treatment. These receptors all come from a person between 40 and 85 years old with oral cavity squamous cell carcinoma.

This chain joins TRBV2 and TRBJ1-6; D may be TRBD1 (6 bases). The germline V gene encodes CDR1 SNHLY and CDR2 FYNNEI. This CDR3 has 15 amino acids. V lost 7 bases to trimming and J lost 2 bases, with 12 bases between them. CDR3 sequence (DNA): TGTGCCAGCATCCCCAGGGGCCCCTATAATTCACCCCTCCACTTT. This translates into CASIPRGPYNSPLHF. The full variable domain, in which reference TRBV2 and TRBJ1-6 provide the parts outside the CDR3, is EPEVTQTPSHQVTQMGQEVILRCVPISNHLYFYWYRQILGQKVEFLVSFYNNEISEKSEIFDDQFSVERPDGSNFTLKIRSTKLEDSAMYFCASIPRGPYNSPLHFGNGTRLTVT.

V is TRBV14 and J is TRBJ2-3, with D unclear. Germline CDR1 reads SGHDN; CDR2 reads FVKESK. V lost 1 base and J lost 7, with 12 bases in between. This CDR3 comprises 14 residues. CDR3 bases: TGTGCCAGCAGCCAAGTTGGCGGCCCCTATACGCAGTATTTT. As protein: CASSQVGGPYTQYF.

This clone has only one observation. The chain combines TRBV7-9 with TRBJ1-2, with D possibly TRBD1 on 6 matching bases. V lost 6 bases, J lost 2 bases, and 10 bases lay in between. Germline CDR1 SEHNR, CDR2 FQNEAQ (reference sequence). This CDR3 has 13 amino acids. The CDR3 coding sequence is TGTGCCAGCAGACAAGGACAGAACTATGGCTACACCTTC. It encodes CASRQGQNYGYTF.